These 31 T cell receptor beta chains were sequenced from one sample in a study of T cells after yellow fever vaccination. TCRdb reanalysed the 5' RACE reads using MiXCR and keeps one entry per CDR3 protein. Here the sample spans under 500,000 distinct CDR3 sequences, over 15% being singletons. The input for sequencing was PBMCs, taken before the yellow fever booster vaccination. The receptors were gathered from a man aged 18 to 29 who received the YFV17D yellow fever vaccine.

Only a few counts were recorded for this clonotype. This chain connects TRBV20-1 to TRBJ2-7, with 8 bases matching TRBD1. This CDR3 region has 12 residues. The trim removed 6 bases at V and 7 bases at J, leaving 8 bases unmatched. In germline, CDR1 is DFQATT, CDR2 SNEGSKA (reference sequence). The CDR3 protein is CSASRTGMEQYV. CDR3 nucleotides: TGCAGTGCGAGCCGGACAGGGATGGAGCAGTACGTC.

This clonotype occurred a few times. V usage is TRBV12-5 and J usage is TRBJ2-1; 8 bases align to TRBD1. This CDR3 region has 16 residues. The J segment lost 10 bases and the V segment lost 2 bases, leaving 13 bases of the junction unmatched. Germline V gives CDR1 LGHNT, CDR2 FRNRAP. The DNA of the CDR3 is TGTGCTAGTGGTTTGAAACTCGGGACTCACAGGGGGGAGCAGTTCTTC. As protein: CASGLKLGTHRGEQFF.

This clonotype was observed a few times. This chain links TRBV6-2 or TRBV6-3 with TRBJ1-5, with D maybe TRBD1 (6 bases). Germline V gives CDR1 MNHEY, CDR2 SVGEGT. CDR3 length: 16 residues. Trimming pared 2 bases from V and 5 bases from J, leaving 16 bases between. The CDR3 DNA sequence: TGTGCCAGCAGTTACCCTGACAGGTTGGACGATCAGCCCCAGCATTTT. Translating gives CASSYPDRLDDQPQHF.

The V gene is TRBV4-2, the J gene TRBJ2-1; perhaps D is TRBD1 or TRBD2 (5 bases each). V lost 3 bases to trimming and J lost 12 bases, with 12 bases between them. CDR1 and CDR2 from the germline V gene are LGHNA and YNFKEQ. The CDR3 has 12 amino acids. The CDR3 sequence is CASSQGPGVQFF. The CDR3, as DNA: TGTGCCAGCAGCCAGGGGCCCGGGGTGCAGTTCTTC.

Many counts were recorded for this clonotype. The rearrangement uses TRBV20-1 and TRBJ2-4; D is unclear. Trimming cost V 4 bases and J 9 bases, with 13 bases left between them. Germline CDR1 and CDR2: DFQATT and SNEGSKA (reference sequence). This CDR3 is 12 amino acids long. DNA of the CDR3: TGCAGTGCTACAGACTCATTCAGCATTCAGTACTTC. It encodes CSATDSFSIQYF.

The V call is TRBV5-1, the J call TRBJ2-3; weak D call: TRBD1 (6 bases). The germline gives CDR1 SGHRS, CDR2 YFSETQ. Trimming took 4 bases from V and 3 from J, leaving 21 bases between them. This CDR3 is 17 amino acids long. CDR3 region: CASSRKLDRPRTDTQYF. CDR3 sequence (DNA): TGCGCCAGCAGCAGGAAACTCGACAGGCCAAGGACAGATACGCAGTATTTT.

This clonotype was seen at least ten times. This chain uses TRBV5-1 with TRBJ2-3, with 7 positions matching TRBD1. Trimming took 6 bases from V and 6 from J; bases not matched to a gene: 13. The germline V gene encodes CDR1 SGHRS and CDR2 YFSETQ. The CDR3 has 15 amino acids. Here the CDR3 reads CASTAKTGPQDTQYF. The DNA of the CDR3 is TGCGCCAGCACCGCCAAGACAGGGCCTCAGGATACGCAGTATTTT. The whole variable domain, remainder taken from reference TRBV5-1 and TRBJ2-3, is KAGVTQTPRYLIKTRGQQVTLSCSPISGHRSVSWYQQTPGQGLQFLFEYFSETQRNKGNFPGRFSGRQFSNSRSEMNVSTLELGDSALYLCASTAKTGPQDTQYFGPGTRLTVL.

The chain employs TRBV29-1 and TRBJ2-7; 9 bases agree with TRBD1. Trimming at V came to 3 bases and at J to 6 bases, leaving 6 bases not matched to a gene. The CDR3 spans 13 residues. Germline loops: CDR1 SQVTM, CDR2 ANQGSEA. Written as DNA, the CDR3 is TGCAGCGTTGACCGGGACAGGGAACGCGAGCAGTACTTC. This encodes CSVDRDREREQYF.

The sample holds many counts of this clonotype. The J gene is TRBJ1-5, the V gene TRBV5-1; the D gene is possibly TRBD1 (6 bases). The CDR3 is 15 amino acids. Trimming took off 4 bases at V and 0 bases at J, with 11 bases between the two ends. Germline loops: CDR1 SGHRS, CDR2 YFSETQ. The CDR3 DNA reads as TGCGCCAGCAGCCCTAGGGGGGTTAGCAATCAGCCCCAGCATTTT. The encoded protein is CASSPRGVSNQPQHF.

For the CDR3, the DNA is TGCAGTGCTAGACACTACAGGGGACTTAAGGAGACCCAGTACTTC. It yields the protein CSARHYRGLKETQYF. The chain is built from TRBV20-1 and TRBJ2-5, with TRBD1 as a possible D gene (7 bases). Looked up from germline, CDR1 is DFQATT and CDR2 is SNEGSKA (reference sequence). The CDR3 runs to 15 residues. The V end lost 2 bases, the J end lost 5 bases, and 18 bases lay between the germline ends.

CDR3 in amino acids: CSARRDRETQYF. The CDR3 bases are TGCAGTGCTCGCCGGGACAGAGAGACCCAGTACTTC. This chain joins TRBV20-1 and TRBJ2-5; 7 positions agree with TRBD1. Germline-derived CDR1 and CDR2 are DFQATT and SNEGSKA (reference sequence). CDR3 length equals 12 residues. V was clipped by 5 bases and J by 4 bases; unmatched bases: 4.

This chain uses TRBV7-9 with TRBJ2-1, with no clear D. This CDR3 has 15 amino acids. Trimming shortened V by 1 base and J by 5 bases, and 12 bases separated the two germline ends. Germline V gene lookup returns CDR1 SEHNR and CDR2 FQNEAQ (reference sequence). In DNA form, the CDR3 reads TGTGCCAGCAGCTTAGTGGGGTTAGGTCACAATGAGCAGTTCTTC. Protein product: CASSLVGLGHNEQFF.

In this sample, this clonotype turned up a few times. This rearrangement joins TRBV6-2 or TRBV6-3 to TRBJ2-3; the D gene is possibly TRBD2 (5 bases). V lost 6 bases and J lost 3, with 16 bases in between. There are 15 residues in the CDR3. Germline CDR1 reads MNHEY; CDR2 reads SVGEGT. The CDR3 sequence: CASSSSGLETDTQYF. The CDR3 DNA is TGTGCCAGCAGCTCGAGCGGACTTGAGACAGATACGCAGTATTTT.

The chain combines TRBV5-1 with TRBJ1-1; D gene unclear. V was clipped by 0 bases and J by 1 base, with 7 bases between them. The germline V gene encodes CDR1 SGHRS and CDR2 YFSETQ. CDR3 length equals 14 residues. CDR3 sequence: CASSLVPGNTEAFF. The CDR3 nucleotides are TGCGCCAGCAGCTTGGTCCCGGGGAACACTGAAGCTTTCTTT.

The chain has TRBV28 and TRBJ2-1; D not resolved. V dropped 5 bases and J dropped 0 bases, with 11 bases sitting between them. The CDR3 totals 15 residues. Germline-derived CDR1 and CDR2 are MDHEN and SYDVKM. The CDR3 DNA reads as TGTGCCAGCAGTAGACATGCCAGCTCCTACAATGAGCAGTTCTTC. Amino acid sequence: CASSRHASSYNEQFF.

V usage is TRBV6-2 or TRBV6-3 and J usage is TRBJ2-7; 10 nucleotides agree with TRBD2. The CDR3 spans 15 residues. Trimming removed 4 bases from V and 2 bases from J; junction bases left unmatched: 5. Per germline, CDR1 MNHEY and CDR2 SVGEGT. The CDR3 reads CASSSILAGAYEQYF. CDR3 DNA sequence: TGTGCCAGCAGTTCGATTCTAGCGGGGGCCTACGAGCAGTACTTC.

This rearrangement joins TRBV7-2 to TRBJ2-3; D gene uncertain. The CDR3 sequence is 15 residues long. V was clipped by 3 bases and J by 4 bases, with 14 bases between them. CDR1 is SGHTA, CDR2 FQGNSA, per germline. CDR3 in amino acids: CASSFQSSLADTQYF. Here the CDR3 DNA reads TGTGCCAGCAGCTTTCAGAGTAGCTTGGCAGATACGCAGTATTTT.

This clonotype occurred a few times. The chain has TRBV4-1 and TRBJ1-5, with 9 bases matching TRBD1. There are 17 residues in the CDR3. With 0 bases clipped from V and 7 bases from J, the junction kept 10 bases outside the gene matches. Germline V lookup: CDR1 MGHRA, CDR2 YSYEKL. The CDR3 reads CASSQEWTGERVQPQHF. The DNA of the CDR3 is TGCGCCAGCAGCCAAGAATGGACAGGGGAAAGGGTCCAGCCCCAGCATTTT.

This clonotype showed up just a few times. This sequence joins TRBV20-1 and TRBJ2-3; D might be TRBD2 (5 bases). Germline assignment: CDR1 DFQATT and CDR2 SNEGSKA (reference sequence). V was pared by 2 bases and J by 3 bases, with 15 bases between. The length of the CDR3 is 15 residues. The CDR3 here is CSARSPHRGTDTQYF. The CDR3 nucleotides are TGCAGTGCTAGAAGCCCACACCGGGGTACAGATACGCAGTATTTT.

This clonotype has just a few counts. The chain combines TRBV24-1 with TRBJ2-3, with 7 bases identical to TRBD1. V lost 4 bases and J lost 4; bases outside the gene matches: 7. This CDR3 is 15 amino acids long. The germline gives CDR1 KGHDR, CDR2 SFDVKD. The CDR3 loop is CATSEQGQSSDTQYF. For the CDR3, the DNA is TGTGCCACCAGTGAACAGGGACAGTCCTCAGATACGCAGTATTTT.

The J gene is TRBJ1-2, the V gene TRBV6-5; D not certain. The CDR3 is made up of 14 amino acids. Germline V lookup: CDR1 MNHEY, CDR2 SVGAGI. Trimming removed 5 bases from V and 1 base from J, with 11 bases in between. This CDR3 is CASSRATFNYGYTF. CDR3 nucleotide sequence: TGTGCCAGCAGTCGGGCTACTTTTAACTATGGCTACACCTTC.

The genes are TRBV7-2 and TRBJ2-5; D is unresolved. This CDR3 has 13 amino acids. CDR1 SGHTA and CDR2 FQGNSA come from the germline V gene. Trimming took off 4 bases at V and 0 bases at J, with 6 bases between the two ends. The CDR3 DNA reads TGTGCCAGCAGCTCGCCCAACCAAGAGACCCAGTACTTC. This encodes CASSSPNQETQYF.

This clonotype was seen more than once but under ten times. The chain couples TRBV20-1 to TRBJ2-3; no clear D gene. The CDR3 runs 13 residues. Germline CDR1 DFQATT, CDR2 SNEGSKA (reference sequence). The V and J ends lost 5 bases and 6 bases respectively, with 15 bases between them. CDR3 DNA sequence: TGCAGTGCTCCCACTACCCGAAGCGATACGCAGTATTTT. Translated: CSAPTTRSDTQYF.

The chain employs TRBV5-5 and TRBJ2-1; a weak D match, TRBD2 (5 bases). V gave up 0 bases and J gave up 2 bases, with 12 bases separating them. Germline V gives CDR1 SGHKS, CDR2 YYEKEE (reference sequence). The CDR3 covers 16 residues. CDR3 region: CASSLALAEAYNEQFF. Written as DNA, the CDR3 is TGTGCCAGCAGCTTGGCACTGGCGGAGGCCTACAATGAGCAGTTCTTC.

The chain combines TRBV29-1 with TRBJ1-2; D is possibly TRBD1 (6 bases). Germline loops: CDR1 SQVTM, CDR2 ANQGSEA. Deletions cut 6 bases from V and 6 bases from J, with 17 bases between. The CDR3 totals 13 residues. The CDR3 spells CSVRKGGLDGYTF. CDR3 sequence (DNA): TGCAGCGTCCGTAAGGGGGGGCTGGATGGCTACACCTTC. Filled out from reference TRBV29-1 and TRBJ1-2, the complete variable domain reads SAVISQKPSRDICQRGTSLTIQCQVDSQVTMMFWYRQQPGQSLTLIATANQGSEATYESGFVIDKFPISRPNLTFSTLTVSNMSPEDSSIYLCSVRKGGLDGYTFGSGTRLTVV.

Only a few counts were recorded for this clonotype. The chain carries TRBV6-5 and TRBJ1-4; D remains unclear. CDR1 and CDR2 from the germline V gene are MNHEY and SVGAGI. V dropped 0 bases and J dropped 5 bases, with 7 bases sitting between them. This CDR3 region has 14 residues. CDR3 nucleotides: TGTGCCAGCAGTTACTCGTCGGGGAATGAAAAACTGTTTTTT. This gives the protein CASSYSSGNEKLFF.

The CDR3 DNA reads TGTGCCAGCAGCCAAGGGCAAGGAGGGGCTGAGCAGTTCTTC. It translates to CASSQGQGGAEQFF. The chain has TRBV14 and TRBJ2-1; a possible D gene is TRBD2 (6 bases). Trimming removed 1 base from V and 9 bases from J, with 13 bases in between. This CDR3 contains 14 residues. The germline V gene encodes CDR1 SGHDN and CDR2 FVKESK.

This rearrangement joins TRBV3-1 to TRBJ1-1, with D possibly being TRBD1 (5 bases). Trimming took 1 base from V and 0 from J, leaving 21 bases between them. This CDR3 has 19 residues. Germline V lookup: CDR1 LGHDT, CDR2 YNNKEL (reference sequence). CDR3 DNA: TGTGCCAGCAGCCAAGTCGACGGGCTGGCAGGGCGCATGAACACTGAAGCTTTCTTT. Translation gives CASSQVDGLAGRMNTEAFF.

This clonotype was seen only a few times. CDR3 DNA: TGCGCCAGCAGCCACCTACCCGGGACCAACTATGGCTACACCTTC. This sequence encodes CASSHLPGTNYGYTF. The chain joins TRBV4-3 to TRBJ1-2; D may be TRBD1 (5 bases). This CDR3 contains 15 residues. Germline V CDR1 and CDR2: LGHNA, YSLEER. V was clipped by 3 bases and J by 2 bases, with 13 bases between them.

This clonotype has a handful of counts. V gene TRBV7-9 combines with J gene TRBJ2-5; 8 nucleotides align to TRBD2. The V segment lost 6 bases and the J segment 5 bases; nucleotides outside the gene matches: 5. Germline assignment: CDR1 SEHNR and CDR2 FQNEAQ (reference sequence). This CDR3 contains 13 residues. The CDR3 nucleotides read TGTGCCAGCAGATTGGCGGGGGGTGAGACCCAGTACTTC. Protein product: CASRLAGGETQYF.

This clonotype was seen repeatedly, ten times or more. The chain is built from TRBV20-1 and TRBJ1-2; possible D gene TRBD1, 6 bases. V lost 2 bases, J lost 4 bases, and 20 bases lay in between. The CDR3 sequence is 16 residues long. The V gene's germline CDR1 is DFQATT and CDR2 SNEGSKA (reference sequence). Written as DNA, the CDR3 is TGCAGTGCTAGAAGTTTCTCGGACAGTGGGATCTATGGCTACACCTTC. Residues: CSARSFSDSGIYGYTF.